The 17 T cell receptor beta chains below all came from one sample that was sequenced in a study of blood T cell repertoires in COVID-19. The protocol was immunoSEQ multiplex PCR, while the TCRdb copy is restricted to in-frame clones and leaves out a portion. Found here are about 97,000 clones, 91% of them singletons; the top ten hold roughly 4.2%. The sample taken for sequencing was peripheral blood. The receptors derive from a young man with acute or convalescent COVID-19.

This clone was detected only once. The chain couples TRBV2 to TRBJ1-5, with D maybe TRBD1 (6 bases). CDR3 length: 14 amino acids. V lost 5 bases and J lost 3, with 11 bases in between. From germline, CDR1 is SNHLY and CDR2 FYNNEI. CDR3 sequence: CASSPRQVNQPQHF. The CDR3 DNA follows: TGTGCCAGCAGTCCTCGACAGGTCAATCAGCCCCAGCATTTT.

This chain uses TRBV24-1 with TRBJ1-1; TRBD1 might be the D (6 bases). Looked up from germline, CDR1 is KGHDR and CDR2 is SFDVKD. This CDR3 region has 13 residues. V was pared by 12 bases and J by 5 bases, with 18 bases between. CDR3 DNA sequence: TGTGCCGCTCAAACAGGGTCTGGAACTGAAGCTTTCTTT. Its protein product is CAAQTGSGTEAFF.

On this clone itself: In the same sample, other DNA sequences code for this CDR3. This chain connects TRBV27 to TRBJ1-5, with TRBD1 as a possible D gene (5 bases). In germline, CDR1 is MNHEY, CDR2 SMNVEV (reference sequence). Trimming took off 2 bases at V and 0 bases at J, with 8 bases between the two ends. The CDR3 is 15 amino acids. The CDR3 reads CASSLGGDSNQPQHF. CDR3 DNA: TGTGCCAGCAGTTTAGGAGGGGATAGCAATCAGCCCCAGCATTTT.

The V and J genes are TRBV19 and TRBJ2-1; weak D call: TRBD1 (6 bases). V was shortened by 5 bases and J by 7 bases, with 21 bases between the two germline ends. The CDR3 extends over 16 amino acids. In germline, CDR1 is LNHDA, CDR2 SQIVND (reference sequence). The CDR3 DNA reads TGTGCCAGTAGTCCCCCGGGACACCGGTATCGTAATGAGCAGTTCTTC. Translated: CASSPPGHRYRNEQFF.

V usage is TRBV6-5 and J usage is TRBJ2-5; the match to TRBD2 covers 7 bases. CDR3 length: 15 amino acids. Per the germline V gene, CDR1 is MNHEY and CDR2 is SVGAGI. J gave up 2 bases and V 4 bases, and 7 bases lay outside the gene matches. CDR3 DNA sequence: TGTGCCAGCAGTTCCTGGGCGGGAGCGCAAGAGACCCAGTACTTC. Its translation is CASSSWAGAQETQYF.

The chain links TRBV19 to TRBJ1-1; 10 positions agree with TRBD1. Per germline, CDR1 LNHDA and CDR2 SQIVND (reference sequence). Unmatched junction bases numbered 7, after V lost 5 bases and J lost 1 base. The CDR3 contains 16 residues. CDR3 sequence reads: CASSSRQGASNTEAFF. In DNA, the CDR3 is TGTGCCAGTAGTTCTCGACAGGGGGCCTCGAACACTGAAGCTTTCTTT.

Only one count was recorded for this clone. J is TRBJ2-1 and V is TRBV29-1, with TRBD1 matching over 8 bases. The CDR3 has 13 amino acids. Germline lookup yields CDR1 SQVTM and CDR2 ANQGSEA. The V gene end was trimmed by 4 bases and the J gene end by 2 bases; junction bases not matched to a gene: 1. CDR3 sequence reads: CSVAGQAYNEQFF. DNA of the CDR3: TGCAGCGTTGCGGGACAGGCCTACAATGAGCAGTTCTTC.

Notes on this clone: Other DNA sequences from this sample encode an identical CDR3 as well. The V and J genes are TRBV15 and TRBJ2-5, with D perhaps TRBD2 (6 bases). The CDR3 is 13 residues long. Germline values: CDR1 LNHNV, CDR2 YYDKDF (reference sequence). Deletions cut 1 base from V and 3 bases from J, with 6 bases between. The CDR3 here is CATSRAGEETQYF. In nucleotides, the CDR3 is TGTGCCACCAGCAGAGCGGGGGAAGAGACCCAGTACTTC.

The chain links TRBV5-1 to TRBJ2-1; D is possibly TRBD1 (6 bases). The CDR3 runs to 19 residues. The V end lost 7 bases, the J end lost 4 bases, and 30 bases lay between the germline ends. Looked up from germline, CDR1 is SGHRS and CDR2 is YFSETQ. CDR3 residues: CASVRGSVTHSLLYNEQFF. CDR3 sequence (DNA): TGCGCCAGCGTAAGGGGGTCAGTCACCCACAGCTTGCTATACAATGAGCAGTTCTTC.

This chain connects TRBV6-5 to TRBJ2-5; TRBD1 matches at 10 bases. Germline loops: CDR1 MNHEY, CDR2 SVGAGI. V was pared by 0 bases and J by 6 bases, with 7 bases of the junction left unmatched. This CDR3 is 16 amino acids long. CDR3 sequence reads: CASSYSRTGGLQTQYF. In DNA, the CDR3 is TGTGCCAGCAGTTACTCGAGGACAGGGGGGCTACAGACCCAGTACTTC.

The chain has TRBV20-1 and TRBJ2-7; tentative D call: TRBD1 (6 bases). Trimming took 5 bases from V and 3 from J, leaving 8 bases between them. The germline CDR1 and CDR2 sequences are DFQATT and SNEGSKA (reference sequence). This CDR3 has 11 residues. In DNA form, the CDR3 reads TGCAGTGCTTCGGACAGCTACGAGCAGTACTTC. Translated: CSASDSYEQYF.

This chain links TRBV5-1 with TRBJ1-3, with a weak D call TRBD1 (6 bases). The CDR3 spans 14 residues. V was cut by 4 bases and J by 4 bases, with 12 bases left in between. Germline assignment: CDR1 SGHRS and CDR2 YFSETQ. The DNA for the CDR3 is TGCGCCAGCAGCACAACAGGGCCCGGAAACACCATATATTTT. It yields the protein CASSTTGPGNTIYF.

The genes are TRBV11-2 and TRBJ1-2; 7 positions match TRBD1. The CDR3 extends over 14 amino acids. Germline-derived CDR1 and CDR2 are SGHAT and FQNNGV. V was pared by 4 bases and J by 4 bases, with 6 bases of the junction left unmatched. The CDR3 coding sequence is TGTGCCAGCAGCTCACCGGGACAGAGCTATGGCTACACCTTC. Translating gives CASSSPGQSYGYTF.

The chain combines TRBV6-4 with TRBJ2-2; D not certain. The germline CDR1 and CDR2 sequences are MRHNA and SNTAGT. The CDR3 has 16 amino acids. Trimming took 0 bases from V and 1 from J, leaving 9 bases between them. The CDR3 bases are TGTGCCAGCAGTGACTCGAAAGCGCTGAACACCGGGGAGCTGTTTTTT. It is translated as CASSDSKALNTGELFF.

V usage is TRBV6-2 or TRBV6-3 and J usage is TRBJ2-7; 7 nucleotides match TRBD1. Per the germline V gene, CDR1 is MNHEY and CDR2 is SVGEGT. The CDR3 covers 19 residues. Germline trimming cut 2 bases from V and 3 bases from J; bases unmatched to any gene: 19. The CDR3 bases are TGTGCCAGCAGTTACGGCCAGGGGGTTTACCCGAAACAAAACTACGAGCAGTACTTC. Amino acid sequence: CASSYGQGVYPKQNYEQYF.

The chain has TRBV9 and TRBJ2-1, with 7 bases that match TRBD1. The CDR3 is 15 amino acids. From germline, CDR1 is SGDLS and CDR2 YYNGEE. The ends lost 0 bases at V and 2 bases at J; junction bases unmatched: 2. This chain's CDR3 is CASSVGGGTYNEQFF. The CDR3 nucleotides are TGTGCCAGCAGCGTAGGAGGGGGCACCTACAATGAGCAGTTCTTC. The whole variable domain, remainder taken from reference TRBV9 and TRBJ2-1, is DSGVTQTPKHLITATGQRVTLRCSPRSGDLSVYWYQQSLDQGLQFLIQYYNGEERAKGNILERFSAQQFPDLHSELNLSSLELGDSALYFCASSVGGGTYNEQFFGPGTRLTVL.

The chain joins TRBV14 to TRBJ1-1; D perhaps matches TRBD1 (6 bases). CDR1 and CDR2 from the germline V gene are SGHDN and FVKESK. This CDR3 comprises 14 residues. V shed 4 bases and J shed 6 bases, with 15 bases lying between them. CDR3 region: CASSLRDIYAEAFF. The CDR3, as DNA: TGTGCCAGCAGCCTCCGGGACATATACGCTGAAGCTTTCTTT.